This T cell receptor (beta chain) was profiled in a study of shared clonotypes between healthy human individuals. The CDR3 extends over 14 amino acids. The V gene lost 2 bases and the J gene lost 7 bases, with 15 bases spanning the gap. Germline CDR1 reads SEHNR; CDR2 reads FQNEAQ (reference sequence). Clones were read by immunoSEQ multiplex PCR, and TCRdb kept only the in-frame ones, dropping some. The sample comprises under 600,000 clones, more than 95% of which are singletons, and approximately 0.057% rests with the top ten. The sample taken for sequencing was naive CD4+ T cells sorted from blood. Subset indicated: CD45RA+ positively selected. The gene calls are TRBV7-9 and TRBJ2-7, with D tentatively TRBD2 (6 bases). The TCR was taken from a woman aged 30 to 39 in good health. The CDR3: CASSLSPSAGEQYF. CDR3 DNA: TGTGCCAGCAGCTTAAGTCCTAGCGCTGGGGAGCAGTACTTC. Full variable domain (remainder filled in from reference TRBV7-9 and TRBJ2-7): DTGVSQNPRHKITKRGQNVTFRCDPISEHNRLYWYRQTLGQGPEFLTYFQNEAQLEKSRLLSDRFSAERPKGSFSTLEIQRTEQGDSAMYLCASSLSPSAGEQYFGPGTRLTVT.